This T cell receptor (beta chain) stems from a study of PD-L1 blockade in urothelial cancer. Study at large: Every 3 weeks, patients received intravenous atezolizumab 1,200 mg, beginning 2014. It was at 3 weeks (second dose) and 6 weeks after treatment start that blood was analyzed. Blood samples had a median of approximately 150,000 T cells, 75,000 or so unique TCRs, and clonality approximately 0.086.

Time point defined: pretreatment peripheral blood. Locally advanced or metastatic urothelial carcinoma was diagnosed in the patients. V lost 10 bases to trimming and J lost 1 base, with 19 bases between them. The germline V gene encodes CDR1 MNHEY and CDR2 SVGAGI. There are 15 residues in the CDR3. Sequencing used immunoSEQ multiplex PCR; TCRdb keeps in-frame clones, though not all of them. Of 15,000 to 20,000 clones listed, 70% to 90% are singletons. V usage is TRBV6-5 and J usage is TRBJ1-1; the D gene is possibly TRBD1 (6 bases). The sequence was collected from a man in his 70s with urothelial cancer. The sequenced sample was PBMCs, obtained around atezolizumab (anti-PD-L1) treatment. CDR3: CATHRATTTNTEAFF. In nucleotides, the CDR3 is TGTGCCACCCACAGGGCGACGACAACGAACACTGAAGCTTTCTTT.